This is a list of T cell receptor beta chains from one sample in a study of T cell responses to AZD1222 COVID-19 vaccine. The table came from immunoSEQ multiplex PCR; TCRdb's copy has only in-frame clones and leaves some out. The sample lists over 150,000 clones, roughly 87% occurring once. The input for sequencing was peripheral blood, taken on day 0 of AZD1222 vaccination. The receptors were gathered from an adult in good health. Each CDR3 is given with its conserved first and last residue. Each record gives: J gene, V gene, clone size, D gene, CDR3 protein, CDR3 DNA. The D gene is left open where the match is weak. Size values are once, few and many counts, or a class for expanded clones, and some rows have none.

J: TRBJ1-1
V: TRBV18
size: few
D: -
CDR3: CASSPRTEVAFF
DNA: TGTGCCAGCTCACCGAGGACGGAAGTGGCTTTCTTT

J: TRBJ2-3
V: TRBV24-1
size: -
D: -
CDR3: CATSDLRGTQYF
DNA: TGTGCCACCAGTGATTTGCGGGGTACGCAGTATTTT

J: TRBJ2-5
V: TRBV7-9
size: -
D: TRBD1
CDR3: CASSLATATGQETQYF
DNA: TGTGCCAGCAGCTTAGCCACCGCGACAGGGCAAGAGACCCAGTACTTC

J: TRBJ2-7
V: TRBV19
size: once
D: -
CDR3: CASSPSPYVEQYF
DNA: TGTGCCAGTAGTCCCTCCCCGTACGTCGAGCAGTACTTC

J: TRBJ2-5
V: TRBV5-4
size: -
D: TRBD2
CDR3: CASSSNRGSGRPTETQYF
DNA: TGTGCCAGCAGCTCAAATCGGGGTAGCGGGAGACCCACAGAGACCCAGTACTTC

J: TRBJ2-3
V: TRBV25-1
size: -
D: TRBD2
CDR3: CASSPAGGTDTQYF
DNA: TGTGCCAGCAGTCCGGCGGGGGGCACAGATACGCAGTATTTT

J: TRBJ2-3
V: TRBV21-1
size: -
D: -
CDR3: CASSKATFTGDHSTDTQYF
DNA: TGTGCCAGCAGCAAAGCGACATTTACAGGGGACCATAGCACAGATACGCAGTATTTT

J: TRBJ1-5
V: TRBV3-1/TRBV3-2
size: -
D: TRBD1
CDR3: CASSRQGNQPQHF
DNA: TGTGCCAGCAGCCGACAGGGGAATCAGCCCCAGCATTTT

J: TRBJ1-1
V: TRBV19
size: -
D: -
CDR3: CASSIALRANTEAFF
DNA: TGTGCCAGTAGTATAGCCCTCAGGGCAAACACTGAAGCTTTCTTT

J: TRBJ2-7
V: TRBV19
size: once
D: TRBD1
CDR3: CASSSGTGLYEQYF
DNA: TGTGCCAGTAGTTCCGGGACAGGTCTCTACGAGCAGTACTTC

J: TRBJ1-2
V: TRBV20-1
size: once
D: -
CDR3: CSVEGRGYTF
DNA: TGCAGTGTCGAAGGGCGGGGTTACACCTTC

J: TRBJ2-7
V: TRBV6-1
size: -
D: TRBD2
CDR3: CASSDSGNEQYF
DNA: TGTGCCAGCAGTGATAGCGGGAACGAGCAGTACTTC

J: TRBJ2-4
V: TRBV2
size: -
D: -
CDR3: CASGANGGLAYF
DNA: TGTGCCAGCGGAGCGAATGGGGGATTAGCGTACTTC

J: TRBJ2-3
V: TRBV7-2
size: -
D: TRBD1
CDR3: CASSTGTGGDTQYF
DNA: TGTGCCAGCAGCACCGGGACAGGGGGAGATACGCAGTATTTT

J: TRBJ1-4
V: TRBV29-1
size: few
D: -
CDR3: CSVTDTGVGEKLFF
DNA: TGCAGCGTCACGGACACCGGGGTAGGGGAAAAACTGTTTTTT

J: TRBJ1-4
V: TRBV2
size: -
D: -
CDR3: CASSTRVPNEKLFF
DNA: TGTGCCAGCAGTACCCGGGTTCCTAATGAAAAACTGTTTTTT

J: TRBJ2-7
V: TRBV29-1
size: -
D: -
CDR3: CSVGDVSYEQYF
DNA: TGCAGCGTGGGGGACGTCTCCTACGAGCAGTACTTC

J: TRBJ2-6
V: TRBV10-2
size: -
D: -
CDR3: CASSDMRLSSGANVLTF
DNA: TGCGCCAGCAGTGATATGCGCCTGAGCTCTGGGGCCAACGTCCTGACTTTC

J: TRBJ2-5
V: TRBV6-1
size: -
D: TRBD2
CDR3: CASSGRLAGGLGETQYF
DNA: TGTGCCAGCAGTGGTAGACTAGCGGGAGGTCTGGGAGAGACCCAGTACTTC

J: TRBJ1-2
V: TRBV18
size: -
D: -
CDR3: CASSPQLAGGDSMGGYTF
DNA: TGTGCCAGCTCACCGCAGTTGGCCGGGGGAGACTCTATGGGAGGCTACACCTTC

J: TRBJ1-1
V: TRBV29-1
size: -
D: -
CDR3: CSVAPTGDEAFF
DNA: TGCAGCGTCGCCCCGACAGGAGATGAAGCTTTCTTT

J: TRBJ2-1
V: TRBV18
size: -
D: TRBD1
CDR3: CASSPRARGLYNEQFF
DNA: TGTGCCAGCTCACCGAGGGCCAGGGGGCTTTACAATGAGCAGTTCTTC

J: TRBJ2-3
V: TRBV24-1
size: -
D: -
CDR3: CATSDLFLPDTQYF
DNA: TGTGCCACCAGTGATTTATTCCTGCCAGATACGCAGTATTTT

J: TRBJ2-1
V: TRBV7-6
size: -
D: -
CDR3: CASSFVDEQFF
DNA: TGTGCCAGCAGCTTCGTGGATGAGCAGTTCTTC

J: TRBJ2-4
V: TRBV2
size: -
D: -
CDR3: CASSEDRGAKNIQYF
DNA: TGTGCCAGCAGTGAAGATCGCGGGGCCAAAAACATTCAGTACTTC

J: TRBJ1-2
V: TRBV19
size: -
D: TRBD1
CDR3: CASNNLGTAGAYGYTF
DNA: TGTGCCAGTAACAACCTCGGGACAGCGGGGGCCTATGGCTACACCTTC

J: TRBJ1-2
V: TRBV7-9
size: -
D: -
CDR3: CASSLAGAGEGYTF
DNA: TGTGCCAGCAGCTTGGCGGGGGCTGGAGAGGGCTACACCTTC

J: TRBJ1-2
V: TRBV28
size: -
D: TRBD1
CDR3: CASSLGTDYGYTF
DNA: TGTGCCAGCAGTTTAGGGACAGACTATGGCTACACCTTC

J: TRBJ1-1
V: TRBV2
size: -
D: TRBD1
CDR3: CASSSYQGARTEAFF
DNA: TGTGCCAGCAGTTCTTATCAGGGGGCTCGCACTGAAGCTTTCTTT

J: TRBJ2-6
V: TRBV27
size: -
D: TRBD1
CDR3: CASSSGQPTRSGANVLTF
DNA: TGTGCCAGCAGTTCGGGACAGCCCACCCGCTCTGGGGCCAACGTCCTGACTTTC

J: TRBJ2-1
V: TRBV14
size: -
D: -
CDR3: CASRLAGSSPHEQFF
DNA: TGTGCCAGCAGGCTCGCCGGGTCCAGCCCCCATGAGCAGTTCTTC

J: TRBJ1-4
V: TRBV28
size: -
D: -
CDR3: CASSVPANEKLFF
DNA: TGTGCCAGCTCGGTCCCAGCGAATGAAAAACTGTTTTTT

J: TRBJ1-1
V: TRBV18
size: once
D: TRBD1
CDR3: CASSPDRGDTEAFF
DNA: TGTGCCAGCTCACCAGACAGGGGGGACACTGAAGCTTTCTTT

J: TRBJ2-1
V: TRBV10-3
size: once
D: TRBD2
CDR3: CAISSAGGGQFF
DNA: TGTGCCATCAGTTCAGCAGGCGGGGGGCAGTTCTTC

J: TRBJ1-3
V: TRBV10-2
size: -
D: TRBD1
CDR3: CASSTQGLSSGNTIYF
DNA: TGCGCCAGCAGTACACAGGGGCTTTCTTCGGGAAACACCATATATTTT

J: TRBJ2-3
V: TRBV2
size: -
D: -
CDR3: CASRSGHLTDTQYF
DNA: TGTGCCAGCAGGTCGGGACACCTCACAGATACGCAGTATTTT

J: TRBJ2-7
V: TRBV7-9
size: -
D: -
CDR3: CASSSEGSSYEQYF
DNA: TGTGCCAGCAGCTCAGAAGGGAGCTCCTACGAGCAGTACTTC

J: TRBJ1-4
V: TRBV9
size: once
D: -
CDR3: CASSSPGSGNEKLFF
DNA: TGTGCCAGCAGTTCGCCAGGGTCGGGTAATGAAAAACTGTTTTTT

J: TRBJ2-1
V: TRBV2
size: -
D: -
CDR3: CASSTDNEQFF
DNA: TGTGCCAGCAGTACTGACAATGAGCAGTTCTTC

J: TRBJ2-1
V: TRBV28
size: -
D: -
CDR3: CASSFRSHNEQFF
DNA: TGTGCCAGCAGTTTCAGGAGTCACAATGAGCAGTTCTTC

J: TRBJ1-2
V: TRBV5-6
size: -
D: -
CDR3: CASSPAQGRARGYTF
DNA: TGTGCCAGCAGCCCTGCCCAGGGAAGGGCAAGGGGCTACACCTTC

J: TRBJ1-3
V: TRBV29-1
size: -
D: TRBD1
CDR3: CSVGDRAGNTIYF
DNA: TGCAGCGTTGGGGACAGGGCTGGAAACACCATATATTTT